In its sample, the clone carrying this TCR beta chain was seen a few times. Original analysis: Researchers report that nucleated cell counts were estimated from reference gene primer amplification. Assay: immunoSEQ multiplex PCR; the TCRdb copy retains only in-frame clones and omits some. D and trimming were read from the DNA, whereas the V and J calls and clone size are those reported in that table. The data show about 140,000 clones, around 80% seen once. J lost 3 bases, V lost 4 bases, and 15 bases had no gene match. The CDR3 is made up of 17 amino acids. Germline CDR1 SGHRS, CDR2 YFSETQ. This entry belongs to a study of blood T cell repertoires in COVID-19.

Sequencing was carried out using peripheral blood. The TCR sequence derives from a man aged 55 to 70 with acute or convalescent COVID-19. This rearrangement joins TRBV5-1 to TRBJ1-2; 7 bases align to TRBD1. The CDR3 nucleotides read TGCGCCAGCAGCCCGGCATTAGGGGGCAGGGTGGACTATGGCTACACCTTC. Protein: CASSPALGGRVDYGYTF.